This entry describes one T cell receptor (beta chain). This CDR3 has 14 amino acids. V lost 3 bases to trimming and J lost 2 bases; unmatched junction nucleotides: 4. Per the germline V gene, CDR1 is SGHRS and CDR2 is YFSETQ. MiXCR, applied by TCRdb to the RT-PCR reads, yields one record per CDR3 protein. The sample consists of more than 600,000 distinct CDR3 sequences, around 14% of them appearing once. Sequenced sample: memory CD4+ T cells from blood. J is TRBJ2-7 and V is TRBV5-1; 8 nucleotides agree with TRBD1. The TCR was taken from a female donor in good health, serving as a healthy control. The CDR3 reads CASSSTQGAYEQYF. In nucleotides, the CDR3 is TGCGCCAGCAGCTCAACACAGGGGGCCTACGAGCAGTACTTC.